This TCR beta chain was sequenced for a study of cytomegalovirus exposure and HLA in healthy donors. Study results and limitations: Researchers reported in a later analysis that common viral pathogens appeared linked to several top clusters. CMV serostatus was the only recorded immune exposure for donors.

The PCR used 60 Vbeta and 13 Jbeta primers. Measured with immunoSEQ multiplex PCR; TCRdb has only the in-frame clones, and not every one. The sample data list 140,000 or so clones. In the case of this clone: The target antigen is unknown.

The germline gives CDR1 LGHNT, CDR2 FRNRAP. V lost 6 bases and J lost 0, with 12 bases in between. This CDR3 is built from 15 residues. The receptor's source is a male donor in good health and CMV-seronegative. Specimen: PBMCs. The genes are TRBV12-5 and TRBJ1-5, with no clear D. CDR3 residues: CASGDFLFSNQPQHF. The CDR3 region has the DNA TGTGCTAGTGGGGACTTCTTATTTAGCAATCAGCCCCAGCATTTT. Combining the CDR3 with reference TRBV12-5 and TRBJ1-5 gives the whole variable domain DARVTQTPRHKVTEMGQEVTMRCQPILGHNTVFWYRQTMMQGLELLAYFRNRAPLDDSGMPKDRFSAEMPDATLATLKIQPSEPRDSAVYFCASGDFLFSNQPQHFGDGTRLSIL.